The 4 T cell receptor beta chains below all came from one sample that was sequenced in a study of blood T cell repertoires in COVID-19. Profiling relied on immunoSEQ multiplex PCR, and the TCRdb table lists in-frame clones only, not all of them. The table includes a few hundred thousand clones, 88% detected once. The sequenced sample was PBMCs or T cells enriched from blood (not recorded which). All receptors derive from a woman between 50 and 59 years old with acute COVID-19.

J is TRBJ1-2 and V is TRBV12-3 or TRBV12-4, with TRBD1 matching over 7 bases. Unmatched junction bases numbered 0, after V lost 6 bases and J lost 2 bases. The CDR3 consists of 12 residues. The CDR3 protein is CASRTGNYGYTF. The CDR3 DNA follows: TGTGCCAGCAGGACAGGGAACTATGGCTACACCTTC.

The chain employs TRBV5-5 and TRBJ2-7; 9 nucleotides line up with TRBD1. V shed 4 bases and J 4 bases; nucleotides not matched to a gene: 9. CDR1 SGHKS and CDR2 YYEKEE come from the germline V gene (reference sequence). CDR3 size: 15 residues. CDR3 nucleotide sequence: TGTGCCAGCAGCCCCCGGGACAGGGTATCTTACGAGCAGTACTTC. Protein: CASSPRDRVSYEQYF.

Only one count was recorded for this clone. The chain uses TRBV28 and TRBJ1-5; D not certain. Trimming removed 5 bases from V and 0 bases from J, with 5 bases in between. Looked up from germline, CDR1 is MDHEN and CDR2 is SYDVKM. The CDR3 loop spans 13 amino acids. As DNA, the CDR3 is TGTGCCAGCAGTACTACTAGCAATCAGCCCCAGCATTTT. Its protein product is CASSTTSNQPQHF.

The chain uses TRBV9 and TRBJ1-2; D gene uncertain. The ends were cut back, 4 bases at V and 7 bases at J, with 11 bases in the middle. This CDR3 comprises 12 residues. The germline V gene encodes CDR1 SGDLS and CDR2 YYNGEE. CDR3 loop: CASSSQSSGYTF. The CDR3 bases are TGTGCCAGCAGCTCTCAGTCTAGTGGCTACACCTTC.